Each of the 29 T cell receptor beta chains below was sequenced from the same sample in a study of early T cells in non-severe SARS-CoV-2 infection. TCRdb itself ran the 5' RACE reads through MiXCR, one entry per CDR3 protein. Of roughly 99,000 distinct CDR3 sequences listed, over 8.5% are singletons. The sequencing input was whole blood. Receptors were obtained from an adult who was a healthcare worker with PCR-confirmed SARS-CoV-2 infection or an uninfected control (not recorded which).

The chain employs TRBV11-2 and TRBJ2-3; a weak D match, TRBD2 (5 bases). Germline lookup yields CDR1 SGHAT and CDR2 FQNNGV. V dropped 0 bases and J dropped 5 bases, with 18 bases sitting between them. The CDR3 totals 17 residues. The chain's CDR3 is CASSLESHRLPQDTQYF. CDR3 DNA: TGTGCCAGCAGCTTAGAGTCCCACAGACTACCACAAGATACGCAGTATTTT.

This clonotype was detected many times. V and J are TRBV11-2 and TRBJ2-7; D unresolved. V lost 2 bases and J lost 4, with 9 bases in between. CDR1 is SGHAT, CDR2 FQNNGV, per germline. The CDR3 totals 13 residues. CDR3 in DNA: TGTGCCAGCAGCTTATTGCAGACTTACGAGCAGTACTTC. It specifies CASSLLQTYEQYF. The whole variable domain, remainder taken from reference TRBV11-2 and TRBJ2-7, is EAGVAQSPRYKIIEKRQSVAFWCNPISGHATLYWYQQILGQGPKLLIQFQNNGVVDDSQLPKDRFSAERLKGVDSTLKIQPAKLEDSAVYLCASSLLQTYEQYFGPGTRLTVT.

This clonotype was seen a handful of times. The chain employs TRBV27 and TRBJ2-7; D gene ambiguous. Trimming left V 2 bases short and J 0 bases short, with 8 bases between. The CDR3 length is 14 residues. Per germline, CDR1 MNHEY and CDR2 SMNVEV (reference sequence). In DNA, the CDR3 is TGTGCCAGCAGTTTAAAACAGTCCTCCTACGAGCAGTACTTC. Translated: CASSLKQSSYEQYF.

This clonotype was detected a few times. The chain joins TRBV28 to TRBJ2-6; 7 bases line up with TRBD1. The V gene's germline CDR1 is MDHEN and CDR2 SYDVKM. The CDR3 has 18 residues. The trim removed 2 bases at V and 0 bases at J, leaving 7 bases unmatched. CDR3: CASSLPTGLNSGANVLTF. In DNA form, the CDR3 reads TGTGCCAGCAGTTTACCGACAGGGTTGAACTCTGGGGCCAACGTCCTGACTTTC.

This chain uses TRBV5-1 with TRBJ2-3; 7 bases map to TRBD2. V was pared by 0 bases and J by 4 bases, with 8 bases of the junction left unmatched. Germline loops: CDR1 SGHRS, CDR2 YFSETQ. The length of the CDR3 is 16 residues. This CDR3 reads CASSLEVGGSADTQYF. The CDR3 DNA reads TGCGCCAGCAGCTTGGAGGTGGGAGGGTCAGCAGATACGCAGTATTTT.

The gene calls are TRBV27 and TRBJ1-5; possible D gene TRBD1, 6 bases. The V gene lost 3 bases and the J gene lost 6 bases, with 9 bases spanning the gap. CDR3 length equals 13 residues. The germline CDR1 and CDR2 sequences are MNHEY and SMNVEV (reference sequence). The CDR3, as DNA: TGTGCCAGCAGTTTTACAGGGAGTCAGCCCCAGCATTTT. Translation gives CASSFTGSQPQHF.

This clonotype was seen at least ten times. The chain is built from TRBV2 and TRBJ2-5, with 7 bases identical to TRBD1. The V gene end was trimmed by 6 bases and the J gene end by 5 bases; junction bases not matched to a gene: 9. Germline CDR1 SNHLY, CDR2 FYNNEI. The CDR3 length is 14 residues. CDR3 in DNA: TGTGCCAGCAGCGTAAGACAGGGCCAGGAGACCCAGTACTTC. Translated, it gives CASSVRQGQETQYF.

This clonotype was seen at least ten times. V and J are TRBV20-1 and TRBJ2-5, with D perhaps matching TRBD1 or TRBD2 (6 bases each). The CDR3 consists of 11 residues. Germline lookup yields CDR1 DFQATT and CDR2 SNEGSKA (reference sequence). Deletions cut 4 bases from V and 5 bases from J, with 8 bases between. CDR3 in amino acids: CSAIGGETQYF. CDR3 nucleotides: TGCAGTGCTATCGGGGGCGAGACCCAGTACTTC.

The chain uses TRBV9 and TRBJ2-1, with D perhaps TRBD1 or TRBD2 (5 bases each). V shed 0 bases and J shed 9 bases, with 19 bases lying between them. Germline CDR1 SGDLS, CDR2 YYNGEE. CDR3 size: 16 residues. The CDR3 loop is CASSVGDSPSLSEQFF. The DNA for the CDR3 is TGTGCCAGCAGCGTAGGAGACAGCCCTAGCTTAAGTGAGCAGTTCTTC.

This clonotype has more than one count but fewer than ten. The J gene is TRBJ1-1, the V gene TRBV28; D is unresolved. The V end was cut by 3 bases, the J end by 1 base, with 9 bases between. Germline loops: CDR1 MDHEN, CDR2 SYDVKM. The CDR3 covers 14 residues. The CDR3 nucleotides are TGTGCCAGCAGTTTTACGGAAAAGAACACTGAAGCTTTCTTT. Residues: CASSFTEKNTEAFF. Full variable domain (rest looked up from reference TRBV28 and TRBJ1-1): DVKVTQSSRYLVKRTGEKVFLECVQDMDHENMFWYRQDPGLGLRLIYFSYDVKMKEKGDIPEGYSVSREKKERFSLILESASTNQTSMYLCASSFTEKNTEAFFGQGTRLTVV.

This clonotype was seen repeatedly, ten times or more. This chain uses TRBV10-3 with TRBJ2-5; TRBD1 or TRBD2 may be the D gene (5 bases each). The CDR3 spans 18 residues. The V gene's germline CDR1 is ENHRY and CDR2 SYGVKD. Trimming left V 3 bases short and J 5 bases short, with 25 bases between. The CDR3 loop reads CAISEGGPLSQAGETQYF. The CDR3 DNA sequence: TGTGCCATCAGTGAAGGCGGACCTTTGTCACAGGCGGGCGAGACCCAGTACTTC.

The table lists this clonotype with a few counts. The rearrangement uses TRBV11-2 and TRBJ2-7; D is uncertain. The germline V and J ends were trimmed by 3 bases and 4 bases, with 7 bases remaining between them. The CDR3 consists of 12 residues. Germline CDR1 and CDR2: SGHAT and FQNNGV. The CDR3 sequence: CASSFVRYEQYF. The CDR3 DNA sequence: TGTGCCAGCAGCTTTGTTAGGTACGAGCAGTACTTC.

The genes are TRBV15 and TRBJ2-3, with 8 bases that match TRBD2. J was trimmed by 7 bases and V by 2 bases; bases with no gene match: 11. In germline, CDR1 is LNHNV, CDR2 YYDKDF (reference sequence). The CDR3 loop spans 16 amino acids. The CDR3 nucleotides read TGTGCCACCAGCAGACGCGGGAGGCCCCCCGATAATACGCAGTATTTT. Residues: CATSRRGRPPDNTQYF.

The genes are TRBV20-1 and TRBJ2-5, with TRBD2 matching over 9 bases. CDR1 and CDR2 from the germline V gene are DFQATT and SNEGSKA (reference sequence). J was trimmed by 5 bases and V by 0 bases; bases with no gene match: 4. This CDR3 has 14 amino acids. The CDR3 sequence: CSARDLLAGETQYF. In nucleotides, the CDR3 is TGCAGTGCTAGAGATTTACTAGCGGGTGAGACCCAGTACTTC.

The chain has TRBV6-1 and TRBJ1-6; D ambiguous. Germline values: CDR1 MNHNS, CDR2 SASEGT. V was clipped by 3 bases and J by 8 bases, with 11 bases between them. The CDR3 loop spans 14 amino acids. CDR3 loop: CASSDEEVYSPLHF. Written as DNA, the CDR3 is TGTGCCAGCAGTGACGAGGAGGTATATTCACCCCTCCACTTT.

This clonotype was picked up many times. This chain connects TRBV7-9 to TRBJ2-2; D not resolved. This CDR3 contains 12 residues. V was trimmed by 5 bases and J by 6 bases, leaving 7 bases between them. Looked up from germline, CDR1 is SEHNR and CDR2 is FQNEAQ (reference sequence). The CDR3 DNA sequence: TGTGCCAGCAGCCCTAGGGCCGGGGAGCTGTTTTTT. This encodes CASSPRAGELFF.

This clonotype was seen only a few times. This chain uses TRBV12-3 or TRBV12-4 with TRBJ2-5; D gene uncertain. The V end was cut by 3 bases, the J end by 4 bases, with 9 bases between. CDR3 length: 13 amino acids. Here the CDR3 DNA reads TGTGCCAGCAGTTTGTTTGGTTTAGAGACCCAGTACTTC. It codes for CASSLFGLETQYF.

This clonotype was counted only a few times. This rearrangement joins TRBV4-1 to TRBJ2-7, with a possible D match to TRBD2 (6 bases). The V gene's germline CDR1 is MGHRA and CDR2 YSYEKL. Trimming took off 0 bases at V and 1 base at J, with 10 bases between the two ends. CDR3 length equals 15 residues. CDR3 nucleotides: TGCGCCAGCAGCCAAGAAAGGCGGGAATCCTACGAGCAGTACTTC. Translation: CASSQERRESYEQYF.

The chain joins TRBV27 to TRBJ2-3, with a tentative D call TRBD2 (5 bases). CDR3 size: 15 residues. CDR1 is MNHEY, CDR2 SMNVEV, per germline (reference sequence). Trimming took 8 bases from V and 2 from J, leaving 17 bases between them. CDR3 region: CASGPGLPPTDTQYF. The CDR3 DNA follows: TGTGCCAGCGGACCGGGATTGCCCCCCACAGATACGCAGTATTTT.

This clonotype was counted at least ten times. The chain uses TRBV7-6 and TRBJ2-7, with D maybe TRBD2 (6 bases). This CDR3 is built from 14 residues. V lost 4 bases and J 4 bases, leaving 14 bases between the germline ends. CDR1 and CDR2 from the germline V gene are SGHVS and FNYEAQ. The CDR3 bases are TGTGCCAGCAGCTCGGACGTTGGGAGGTACGAGCAGTACTTC. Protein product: CASSSDVGRYEQYF.

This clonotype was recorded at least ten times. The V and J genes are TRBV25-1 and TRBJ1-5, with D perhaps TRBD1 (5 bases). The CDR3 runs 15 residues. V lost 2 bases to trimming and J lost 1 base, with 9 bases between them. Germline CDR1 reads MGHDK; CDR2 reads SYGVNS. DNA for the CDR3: TGTGCCAGCAGTGAAGCAGGGTTAAGCAATCAGCCCCAGCATTTT. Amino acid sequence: CASSEAGLSNQPQHF. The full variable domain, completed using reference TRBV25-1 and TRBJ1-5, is EADIYQTPRYLVIGTGKKITLECSQTMGHDKMYWYQQDPGMELHLIHYSYGVNSTEKGDLSSESTVSRIRTEHFPLTLESARPSHTSQYLCASSEAGLSNQPQHFGDGTRLSIL.

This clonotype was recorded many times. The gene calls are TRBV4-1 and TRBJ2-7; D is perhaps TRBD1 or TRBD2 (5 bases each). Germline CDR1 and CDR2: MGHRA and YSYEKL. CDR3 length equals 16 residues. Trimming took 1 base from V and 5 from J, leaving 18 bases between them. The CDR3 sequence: CASSQAPGAPGDEQYF. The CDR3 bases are TGCGCCAGCAGCCAAGCACCCGGGGCACCGGGCGACGAGCAGTACTTC.

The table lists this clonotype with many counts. The CDR3 coding sequence is TGTGCCAGCAGTGCAGCCTCTGGGGCCAACGTCCTGACTTTC. Translating gives CASSAASGANVLTF. The chain is built from TRBV6-5 and TRBJ2-6; D call uncertain. The length of the CDR3 is 14 residues. V was clipped by 5 bases and J by 0 bases, with 5 bases between them. CDR1 is MNHEY and CDR2 is SVGAGI in the germline V gene.

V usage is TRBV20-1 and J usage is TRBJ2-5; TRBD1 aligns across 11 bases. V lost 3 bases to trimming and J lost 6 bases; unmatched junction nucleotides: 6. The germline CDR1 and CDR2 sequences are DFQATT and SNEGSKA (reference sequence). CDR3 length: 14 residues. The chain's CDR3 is CSASHRDRGKTQYF. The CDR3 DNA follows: TGCAGTGCTAGCCACCGGGACAGGGGGAAGACCCAGTACTTC.

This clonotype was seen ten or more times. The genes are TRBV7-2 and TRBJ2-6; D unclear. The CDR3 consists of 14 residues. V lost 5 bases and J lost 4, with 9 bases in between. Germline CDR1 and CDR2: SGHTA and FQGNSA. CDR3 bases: TGTGCCAGCAGCCGCATGGGCGGGGCCAACGTCCTGACTTTC. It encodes CASSRMGGANVLTF.

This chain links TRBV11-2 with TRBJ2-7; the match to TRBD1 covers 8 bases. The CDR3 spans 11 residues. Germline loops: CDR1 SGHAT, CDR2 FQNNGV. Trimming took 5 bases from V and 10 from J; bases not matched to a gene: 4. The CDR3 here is CASSTDRGQYF. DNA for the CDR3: TGTGCCAGCAGCACCGACAGGGGACAGTACTTC.

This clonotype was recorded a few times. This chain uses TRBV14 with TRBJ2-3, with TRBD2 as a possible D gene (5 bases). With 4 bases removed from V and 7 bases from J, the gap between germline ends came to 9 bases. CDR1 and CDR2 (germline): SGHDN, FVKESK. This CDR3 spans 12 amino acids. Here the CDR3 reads CASSRGSHTQYF. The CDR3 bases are TGTGCCAGCAGCCGAGGGAGCCATACGCAGTATTTT.

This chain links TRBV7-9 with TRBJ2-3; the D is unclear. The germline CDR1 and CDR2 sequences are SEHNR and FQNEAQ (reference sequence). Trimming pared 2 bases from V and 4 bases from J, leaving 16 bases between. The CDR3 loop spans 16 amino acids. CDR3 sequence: CASSLLVLRSADTQYF. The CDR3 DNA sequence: TGTGCCAGCAGCTTATTAGTCCTCAGATCAGCAGATACGCAGTATTTT.

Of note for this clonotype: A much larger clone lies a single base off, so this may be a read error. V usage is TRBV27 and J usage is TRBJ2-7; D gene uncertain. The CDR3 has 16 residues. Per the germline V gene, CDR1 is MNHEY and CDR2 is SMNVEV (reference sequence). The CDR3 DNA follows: TGTGTCAGCAGTCCATCGTCAGCCGCTATCACCTACGAGCAGTACTTC. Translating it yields CVSSPSSAAITYEQYF.